This entry is about one T cell receptor beta chain. Different DNA sequences within this sample yield the same CDR3. This sample is part of a study of T cell changes during pregnancy in multiple sclerosis. Here immunoSEQ multiplex PCR was the method, and the copy in TCRdb shows in-frame clones only, minus some. The table has about 71,000 clones, roughly 90% seen once. Trimming left V 9 bases short and J 6 bases short, with 16 bases between. This CDR3 spans 12 amino acids. Per germline, CDR1 SGHKS and CDR2 YYEKEE (reference sequence). V usage is TRBV5-5 and J usage is TRBJ2-7, with D perhaps matching TRBD1 (5 bases). This receptor was taken from a female donor with multiple sclerosis, enrolled in a pregnancy study. The specimen was CD8+ T cells from peripheral blood mononuclear cells, collected before pregnancy. The CDR3 DNA is TGTGCCAAACACCCGCAGGGTGGCGAGCAGTACTTC. It codes for CAKHPQGGEQYF.